This TCR beta chain was captured in a study of blood T cell repertoires in COVID-19. Study at large: Both acute and convalescent COVID-19 samples were obtained from the United States, Italy and Spain. Sources were T cells, B-cell-depleted T cells, or PBMCs; the material itself was cDNA or gDNA.

This clone was detected a few times. Study processing details: Reference gene primer amplification yielded estimated nucleated cell counts. TCRdb keeps only in-frame clones here, not all; method: immunoSEQ multiplex PCR. The D gene and trimming were derived from the DNA, and the V and J assignments and clone size from that table. The data show just under 150,000 clones, around 87% seen once. V shed 2 bases, J shed 3 bases, and the junction held 4 bases outside the gene matches. The germline V gene has CDR1 SGHNT and CDR2 YYREEE (reference sequence). The CDR3 extends over 14 amino acids. Input material: peripheral blood. This clonotype originated in a man aged 50 to 60 who had recovered from COVID-19. The J gene is TRBJ1-2, the V gene TRBV5-4, with TRBD1 identical over 7 bases. The CDR3 bases are TGTGCCAGCAGCTTCCCCGGGACAGACTATGGCTACACCTTC. Translating it yields CASSFPGTDYGYTF.